The T cell receptor (beta chain) described here comes from a study of blood T cells in healthy people across ages. Findings and limits, study-wide: Observed TCR beta diversity per million T cells went down as age went up. This fall followed a roughly linear course with age.

CDR3 length equals 14 residues. CDR1 DFQATT and CDR2 SNEGSKA come from the germline V gene (reference sequence). Trimming removed 6 bases from V and 1 base from J, with 15 bases in between. About this clonotype: Its antigen is not identified.

The second PCR ran about 6 to 12 cycles with a sample-barcoded 5' primer and J-beta primers. TCRdb independently ran MiXCR on the 5' RACE reads; one entry per CDR3 protein. The data hold 800,000 to 950,000 distinct CDR3 sequences, with about 44% observed a single time. Sequenced sample: blood. This clonotype was obtained from a man aged 30-40 years in good health. This chain uses TRBV20-1 with TRBJ1-2; D gene unclear. CDR3 loop: CSAPRVGDNYGYTF. In DNA form, the CDR3 reads TGCAGTGCCCCCCGTGTTGGTGATAACTATGGCTACACCTTC.